The 32 T cell receptor beta chains in this list originate from one sample, sequenced in a study of shared clonotypes between healthy human individuals. Sequencing was performed with immunoSEQ multiplex PCR; in TCRdb, only in-frame clones are kept and a portion is missing. This sample carries roughly 1,500,000 clones, 97% to 99% of them seen once, and the ten largest clones take over 0.3%. The sequencing sample was made of naive CD4+ T cells sorted from blood. Subset noted: CD45RA+ positively selected. The receptors come from a man younger than 45 in good health.

The V call is TRBV6-5, the J call TRBJ2-4, with TRBD1 identical over 8 bases. Per the germline V gene, CDR1 is MNHEY and CDR2 is SVGAGI. V gave up 7 bases and J gave up 9 bases; unmatched junction bases: 5. This CDR3 is 12 amino acids long. The CDR3: CASKRQGSIQYF. In DNA, the CDR3 is TGTGCCAGCAAGAGACAGGGGAGCATTCAGTACTTC.

V usage is TRBV19 and J usage is TRBJ2-7; TRBD1 agrees at 9 bases. The V and J ends lost 6 bases and 5 bases, in that order; junction bases with no gene match: 14. The CDR3 extends over 16 amino acids. Per the germline V gene, CDR1 is LNHDA and CDR2 is SQIVND (reference sequence). The CDR3 DNA sequence: TGTGCCAGTAGCAGCTTGCCGGGACAGGGTACCCACGAGCAGTACTTC. Its translation: CASSSLPGQGTHEQYF.

This sequence joins TRBV9 and TRBJ2-3; D perhaps matches TRBD1 (5 bases). CDR1 SGDLS and CDR2 YYNGEE come from the germline V gene. The CDR3 length is 14 residues. Trimming shortened V by 0 bases and J by 5 bases, and 10 bases separated the two germline ends. The chain's CDR3 is CASSVEDSLDTQYF. The CDR3 DNA reads as TGTGCCAGCAGCGTAGAAGACAGTCTAGATACGCAGTATTTT. Using reference TRBV9 and TRBJ2-3 for the parts outside the CDR3, the full variable domain is DSGVTQTPKHLITATGQRVTLRCSPRSGDLSVYWYQQSLDQGLQFLIQYYNGEERAKGNILERFSAQQFPDLHSELNLSSLELGDSALYFCASSVEDSLDTQYFGPGTRLTVL.

The chain combines TRBV9 with TRBJ2-1, with 9 bases lining up with TRBD2. Germline trimming cut 4 bases from V and 0 bases from J; bases unmatched to any gene: 5. Germline V CDR1 and CDR2: SGDLS, YYNGEE. The CDR3 totals 16 residues. In nucleotides, the CDR3 is TGTGCCAGCAGCACTGCTAGCGGGACCTCCTACAATGAGCAGTTCTTC. Translation: CASSTASGTSYNEQFF.

This clone was picked up one time. The V and J genes are TRBV7-9 and TRBJ2-3; 7 nucleotides align to TRBD1. V was clipped by 5 bases and J by 10 bases; unmatched bases: 9. In germline, CDR1 is SEHNR, CDR2 FQNEAQ (reference sequence). This CDR3 has 13 residues. The CDR3 sequence: CASSPQGDQPQYF. The CDR3 coding sequence is TGTGCCAGCAGCCCCCAGGGGGACCAGCCGCAGTATTTT.

This clone was seen only once. J is TRBJ2-5 and V is TRBV30, with a possible D match to TRBD2 (6 bases). CDR1 and CDR2 from the germline V gene are GTSNPN and SVGIG (reference sequence). Trimming removed 3 bases at V and 4 bases at J, with 15 bases between. The CDR3 runs 14 residues. CDR3 region: CAWRGGQTPETQYF. DNA of the CDR3: TGTGCCTGGAGGGGAGGACAAACTCCAGAGACCCAGTACTTC.

V is TRBV27 and J is TRBJ2-7; D call uncertain. The V gene lost 8 bases and the J gene lost 3 bases, with 11 bases spanning the gap. The CDR3 length is 12 residues. Germline V gene lookup returns CDR1 MNHEY and CDR2 SMNVEV (reference sequence). The CDR3 coding sequence is TGTGCCAGCGGAAATAGTAACTACGAGCAGTACTTC. It specifies CASGNSNYEQYF.

The chain carries TRBV7-9 and TRBJ2-7; the D gene is possibly TRBD2 (5 bases). V was trimmed by 0 bases and J by 3 bases, leaving 12 bases between them. Germline CDR1 and CDR2: SEHNR and FQNEAQ (reference sequence). The CDR3 is 15 residues long. CDR3 nucleotides: TGTGCCAGCAGCTTAGCGGCGGGTATCAGCTACGAGCAGTACTTC. Its protein product is CASSLAAGISYEQYF.

V gene TRBV11-1 combines with J gene TRBJ1-1; no clear D gene. CDR3 length: 14 amino acids. Trimming pared 5 bases from V and 10 bases from J, leaving 20 bases between. Germline lookup yields CDR1 SGHAT and CDR2 FQDESV (reference sequence). The CDR3 sequence: CASSTSPTLWGAFF. In DNA, the CDR3 is TGTGCCAGCAGCACCTCTCCTACCCTTTGGGGAGCTTTCTTT.

This clone was found a few times. The rearrangement uses TRBV19 and TRBJ1-2, with TRBD1 as a possible D gene (6 bases). V was trimmed by 0 bases and J by 4 bases, leaving 12 bases between them. Germline V gene lookup returns CDR1 LNHDA and CDR2 SQIVND (reference sequence). The CDR3 is 15 amino acids. DNA of the CDR3: TGTGCCAGTAGTATAGACCCCAGGGGTCTCTATGGCTACACCTTC. This codes for CASSIDPRGLYGYTF.

About this clone: Other nucleotide sequences from this sample produce the same CDR3. The V gene is TRBV9, the J gene TRBJ2-1, with a possible D match to TRBD1 (5 bases). The germline gives CDR1 SGDLS, CDR2 YYNGEE. Trimming shortened V by 2 bases and J by 4 bases, and 10 bases separated the two germline ends. This CDR3 spans 14 amino acids. CDR3 DNA sequence: TGTGCCAGCAGCGTTGGGGCTGTATACAATGAGCAGTTCTTC. This gives the protein CASSVGAVYNEQFF. Drawing the rest from reference TRBV9 and TRBJ2-1, the complete variable domain is DSGVTQTPKHLITATGQRVTLRCSPRSGDLSVYWYQQSLDQGLQFLIQYYNGEERAKGNILERFSAQQFPDLHSELNLSSLELGDSALYFCASSVGAVYNEQFFGPGTRLTVL.

The V and J genes are TRBV5-8 and TRBJ2-7; D is ambiguous. V was trimmed by 7 bases and J by 4 bases, leaving 9 bases between them. The CDR3 length is 11 residues. The germline CDR1 and CDR2 sequences are SGHTS and YDEGEE. CDR3 DNA: TGTGCCAGCGGGCTCATATACGAGCAGTACTTC. This encodes CASGLIYEQYF.

The chain has TRBV25-1 and TRBJ1-1; D unresolved. Germline CDR1 MGHDK, CDR2 SYGVNS. Trimming stripped 1 base from V and 1 base from J, with 4 bases between. The CDR3 loop spans 13 amino acids. Here the CDR3 reads CASSEFGNTEAFF. CDR3 in DNA: TGTGCCAGCAGTGAATTCGGGAACACTGAAGCTTTCTTT.

V is TRBV20-1 and J is TRBJ2-7, with TRBD1 as a possible D gene (9 bases). Germline V gives CDR1 DFQATT, CDR2 SNEGSKA (reference sequence). This CDR3 is built from 11 residues. V lost 8 bases and J lost 6, with 14 bases in between. The CDR3 DNA reads as TGCAGTTTAGCGGGACAGGGCGAGCAGTACTTC. Amino acid sequence: CSLAGQGEQYF.

This chain joins TRBV7-8 and TRBJ2-1; 9 bases are a match to TRBD2. The CDR3 runs 13 residues. V lost 1 base, J lost 9 bases, and 1 base stayed unmatched. CDR1 is SGHVS and CDR2 is FQNEAQ in the germline V gene. This CDR3 reads CASSLGREGEQFF. The CDR3 DNA follows: TGTGCCAGCAGCTTAGGGCGGGAGGGTGAGCAGTTCTTC.

The V and J genes are TRBV7-9 and TRBJ2-1; 10 nucleotides match TRBD1. Germline trimming cut 4 bases from V and 7 bases from J; bases unmatched to any gene: 4. The CDR3 length is 14 residues. The germline V gene has CDR1 SEHNR and CDR2 FQNEAQ (reference sequence). The CDR3 loop reads CASSYWDRGNEQFF. The CDR3 nucleotides read TGTGCCAGCAGCTACTGGGACAGGGGAAATGAGCAGTTCTTC.

The chain carries TRBV11-2 and TRBJ1-3; D gene unclear. Trimming removed 2 bases at V and 0 bases at J, with 11 bases between. This CDR3 has 16 amino acids. CDR1 is SGHAT, CDR2 FQNNGV, per germline. The CDR3 nucleotides are TGTGCCAGCAGCTTACTGGGGTACCACTCTGGAAACACCATATATTTT. Residues: CASSLLGYHSGNTIYF.

The chain has TRBV15 and TRBJ1-1; tentatively, D is TRBD1 (6 bases). Trimming left V 5 bases short and J 4 bases short, with 11 bases between. Germline V lookup: CDR1 LNHNV, CDR2 YYDKDF (reference sequence). This CDR3 is 13 amino acids long. The CDR3 bases are TGTGCCACCAGCTCACAGGGAGGCACTGAAGCTTTCTTT. It specifies CATSSQGGTEAFF.

The genes are TRBV19 and TRBJ2-1; the match to TRBD2 covers 14 bases. V lost 4 bases, J lost 10 bases, and 6 bases stayed unmatched. Germline V CDR1 and CDR2: LNHDA, SQIVND (reference sequence). The CDR3 loop spans 15 amino acids. The CDR3 here is CASSTGLAGEDEQFF. The CDR3 DNA reads TGTGCCAGTAGTACGGGACTAGCGGGAGAGGACGAGCAGTTCTTC. Combining the CDR3 with reference TRBV19 and TRBJ2-1 gives the whole variable domain DGGITQSPKYLFRKEGQNVTLSCEQNLNHDAMYWYRQDPGQGLRLIYYSQIVNDFQKGDIAEGYSVSREKKESFPLTVTSAQKNPTAFYLCASSTGLAGEDEQFFGPGTRLTVL.

The chain recombines TRBV6-1 with TRBJ1-5, with D possibly matching TRBD1 (5 bases). CDR3 length equals 12 residues. Trimming pared 10 bases from V and 7 bases from J, leaving 14 bases between. Germline V gene lookup returns CDR1 MNHNS and CDR2 SASEGT. The CDR3 DNA follows: TGTGCCACCTCAAGGGGAGGACAGCCCCAGCATTTT. This gives the protein CATSRGGQPQHF.

As for this clone: At the DNA level, this CDR3 is encoded by other sequences in the same sample as well. The chain uses TRBV27 and TRBJ2-7; the D is unclear. This CDR3 is built from 11 residues. Germline values: CDR1 MNHEY, CDR2 SMNVEV (reference sequence). Trimming removed 3 bases from V and 3 bases from J, with 3 bases in between. CDR3 in DNA: TGTGCCAGCAGTTTTGGCTACGAGCAGTACTTC. It specifies CASSFGYEQYF.

The rearrangement uses TRBV2 and TRBJ1-1; D is possibly TRBD1 (5 bases). Trimming took 1 base from V and 6 from J, leaving 15 bases between them. CDR3 length equals 15 residues. Germline V gives CDR1 SNHLY, CDR2 FYNNEI. As DNA, the CDR3 is TGTGCCAGCAGTGAAGAATCAGGGAGAATATCTGAAGCTTTCTTT. Translation: CASSEESGRISEAFF. Drawing the rest from reference TRBV2 and TRBJ1-1, the complete variable domain is EPEVTQTPSHQVTQMGQEVILRCVPISNHLYFYWYRQILGQKVEFLVSFYNNEISEKSEIFDDQFSVERPDGSNFTLKIRSTKLEDSAMYFCASSEESGRISEAFFGQGTRLTVV.

J is TRBJ2-4 and V is TRBV25-1; D might be TRBD2 (6 bases). Per the germline V gene, CDR1 is MGHDK and CDR2 is SYGVNS. The germline V and J ends were trimmed by 0 bases and 11 bases, with 20 bases remaining between them. This CDR3 has 16 residues. The CDR3 nucleotides read TGTGCCAGCAGTGAATACCGCGGGGCGCTGGGATACTTTCAGTACTTC. The encoded protein is CASSEYRGALGYFQYF.

V is TRBV19 and J is TRBJ2-7, with TRBD1 identical over 8 bases. Germline V lookup: CDR1 LNHDA, CDR2 SQIVND (reference sequence). V was pared by 6 bases and J by 5 bases, with 12 bases of the junction left unmatched. The CDR3 spans 15 residues. In nucleotides, the CDR3 is TGTGCCAGTAGATCCCCAGGGGGCAGTTTAGACGAGCAGTACTTC. This gives the protein CASRSPGGSLDEQYF.

The chain carries TRBV30 and TRBJ1-1, with D unresolved. Germline V gives CDR1 GTSNPN, CDR2 SVGIG (reference sequence). This CDR3 is 13 amino acids long. The V end lost 8 bases, the J end lost 4 bases, and 17 bases lay between the germline ends. CDR3 protein: CAGLNPSSTEAFF. CDR3 nucleotides: TGTGCCGGACTTAACCCCTCTAGCACTGAAGCTTTCTTT.

The chain employs TRBV5-5 and TRBJ1-1, with a weak D call TRBD1 (6 bases). Germline-derived CDR1 and CDR2 are SGHKS and YYEKEE (reference sequence). Trimming removed 1 base from V and 4 bases from J, with 11 bases in between. This CDR3 is 14 amino acids long. The CDR3 is CASSLLRGGTEAFF. The CDR3 bases are TGTGCCAGCAGCTTGCTCAGGGGAGGCACTGAAGCTTTCTTT.

This chain links TRBV15 with TRBJ2-7; no firm D call. This CDR3 is built from 15 residues. Germline lookup yields CDR1 LNHNV and CDR2 YYDKDF (reference sequence). V was trimmed by 2 bases and J by 5 bases, leaving 16 bases between them. The CDR3 loop reads CATSRPGPRKNEQYF. The CDR3 nucleotides read TGTGCCACCAGCAGACCCGGACCACGGAAGAACGAGCAGTACTTC.

V gene TRBV10-3 combines with J gene TRBJ1-5; D ambiguous. V lost 2 bases, J lost 0 bases, and 5 bases lay in between. The CDR3 length is 14 residues. From germline, CDR1 is ENHRY and CDR2 SYGVKD. CDR3 loop: CAISEGNSNQPQHF. The CDR3 DNA reads TGTGCCATCAGTGAGGGGAATAGCAATCAGCCCCAGCATTTT.

The CDR3 DNA reads TGCGCCAGCAGCTCGGTGGGTTGGGGTAATCCGGGCACCGGGGAGCTGTTTTTT. Protein sequence: CASSSVGWGNPGTGELFF. The V call is TRBV5-1, the J call TRBJ2-2; D not certain. V was trimmed by 3 bases and J by 4 bases, leaving 22 bases between them. The CDR3 sequence is 18 residues long. CDR1 and CDR2 from the germline V gene are SGHRS and YFSETQ.

The chain combines TRBV28 with TRBJ2-7; D is perhaps TRBD1 (6 bases). Trimming pared 7 bases from V and 1 base from J, leaving 23 bases between. Germline CDR1 and CDR2: MDHEN and SYDVKM. This CDR3 comprises 17 residues. The CDR3 region is CASTTLGQGTRSYEQYF. The CDR3 DNA is TGTGCCAGCACCACCTTAGGGCAGGGGACCCGATCCTACGAGCAGTACTTC.

The chain links TRBV2 to TRBJ2-2; D is possibly TRBD1 or TRBD2 (6 bases each). This CDR3 region has 15 residues. The ends were cut back, 4 bases at V and 1 base at J, with 10 bases in the middle. Germline CDR1 SNHLY, CDR2 FYNNEI. CDR3 bases: TGTGCCAGCAGTGGCAGGGGACTGAACACCGGGGAGCTGTTTTTT. Translated, it gives CASSGRGLNTGELFF.

In the case of this clone: At the DNA level, this CDR3 is encoded by other sequences in the same sample as well. V gene TRBV7-2 combines with J gene TRBJ2-6; tentative D call: TRBD1 (6 bases). The CDR3 contains 15 residues. CDR1 and CDR2 from the germline V gene are SGHTA and FQGNSA. V was pared by 6 bases and J by 4 bases, with 13 bases between. The CDR3 sequence is CASRQTGTGANVLTF. CDR3 DNA sequence: TGTGCCAGCAGGCAGACAGGAACCGGGGCCAACGTCCTGACTTTC.